The clone carrying this TCR beta chain occurred once. V dropped 4 bases and J dropped 6 bases, with 20 bases sitting between them. CDR3 length: 16 amino acids. Germline lookup yields CDR1 LGHDT and CDR2 YNNKEL (reference sequence). TCRdb independently ran MiXCR on the RT-PCR reads; one entry per CDR3 protein. The sample yields 550,000 to 750,000 distinct CDR3 sequences, 12% to 15% seen once. The sequence was collected from a female donor in good health, serving as a healthy control. Sequenced material: memory CD4+ T cells from blood. V gene TRBV3-1 combines with J gene TRBJ2-3; TRBD2 might be the D (6 bases). For the CDR3, the DNA is TGTGCCAGCAGCCTCCACGTTGGAGGGACCATGGATACGCAGTATTTT. This sequence encodes CASSLHVGGTMDTQYF.